The 5 T cell receptor beta chains below all came from one sample that was sequenced in a study of blood T cells in healthy people across ages (dated by TCRdb to about 2015). Library method: 5' RACE. The reads were generated on an Illumina HiSeq 2500. A second PCR of about 7 to 12 cycles was run with a J-beta primer mix and a sample-barcoded 5' primer. TCRdb ran its own pipeline on the public reads, namely fastp trimming at Q25 and MiXCR clone calling, and kept in-frame beta chains. Rows are combined by CDR3 protein, so each entry shows the most common genes and DNA. The sample has roughly 1,500,000 distinct CDR3 sequences on record, 30% to 35% of them singletons. Approximately 11% of the sample is taken by the ten largest. The sequenced sample consisted of blood. The receptors come from a young woman in good health.

The V gene is TRBV28, the J gene TRBJ2-3, with a possible D match to TRBD1 (6 bases). The V end was cut by 5 bases, the J end by 4 bases, with 13 bases between. Germline V lookup: CDR1 MDHEN, CDR2 SYDVKM. This CDR3 has 14 amino acids. This chain's CDR3 is CASSGQLSADTQYF. CDR3 in DNA: TGTGCCAGCAGTGGACAGCTCAGCGCAGATACGCAGTATTTT. The complete variable domain, with remaining parts taken from reference TRBV28 and TRBJ2-3, reads DVKVTQSSRYLVKRTGEKVFLECVQDMDHENMFWYRQDPGLGLRLIYFSYDVKMKEKGDIPEGYSVSREKKERFSLILESASTNQTSMYLCASSGQLSADTQYFGPGTRLTVL.

The rearrangement uses TRBV12-3 or TRBV12-4 and TRBJ2-5, with TRBD1 as a possible D gene (6 bases). The length of the CDR3 is 13 residues. Deletions cut 11 bases from V and 1 base from J, with 14 bases between. CDR3 sequence (DNA): TGTGCCGCGAGCCGGGACATCCAAGAGACCCAGTACTTC. Residues: CAASRDIQETQYF.

This clonotype has just a few counts. The chain couples TRBV21-1 to TRBJ2-3; the DNA was not used to check the table's D call, TRBD2. TRBV21-1 is an annotated pseudogene. The CDR3 has 17 residues. In DNA form, the CDR3 reads TGTGCCAGCAGCAAAATGGCTAGCGGGGGGGTGACAAATACGCAGTATTTT. Protein product: CASSKMASGGVTNTQYF.

The rearrangement links TRBV11-2 to TRBJ2-7, with a possible D match to TRBD2 (6 bases). Trimming stripped 1 base from V and 7 bases from J, with 14 bases between. The CDR3 totals 14 residues. Germline V gene sequence: CDR1 SGHAT, CDR2 FQNNGV. The CDR3 spells CASSLGLGVWEQYF. CDR3 in DNA: TGTGCCAGCAGCTTAGGACTAGGGGTCTGGGAGCAGTACTTC.

This clonotype was detected only a few times. The chain uses TRBV20-1 and TRBJ2-3, with 10 bases that match TRBD2. CDR1 and CDR2 from the germline V gene are DFQATT and SNEGSKA (reference sequence). There are 15 residues in the CDR3. The V and J ends lost 4 bases and 2 bases, in that order; junction bases with no gene match: 6. The CDR3 nucleotides are TGCAGTGCTATAGGACTAGCGGATTTCACAGATACGCAGTATTTT. Protein: CSAIGLADFTDTQYF.